This T cell receptor beta chain was identified during a study of cytomegalovirus exposure and HLA in healthy donors. Use of 60 Vbeta and 13 Jbeta primers characterized the PCR. Assay used: immunoSEQ multiplex PCR; TCRdb lists only in-frame clones, some missing. The sample has around 150,000 clones; about three quarters are singletons. General study points: In vitro data verified three CMV-associated chains as specific for CMV antigens. A later analysis linked a missense DCLRE1C variant to TCR beta V- and J-gene trimming. For presence/absence analyses, sequencing depth was assumed to be roughly uniform across donors. V segments that were indistinguishable, TRBV6-2 and TRBV6-3 among them, were omitted from analysis.

To note about this clone: Its antigen is not identified.

This CDR3 spans 14 amino acids. The V end lost 2 bases, the J end lost 4 bases, and 11 bases lay between the germline ends. Germline V gene sequence: CDR1 KGHSH, CDR2 LQKENI. The chain combines TRBV18 with TRBJ1-2; D not certain. Input material: PBMCs. The clonotype comes from a female donor in good health and CMV-seronegative. The CDR3 loop is CASSPGQATYGYTF. Written as DNA, the CDR3 is TGTGCCAGCTCACCAGGTCAGGCGACCTATGGCTACACCTTC. Variable domain in full (rest from reference TRBV18 and TRBJ1-2): NAGVMQNPRHLVRRRGQEARLRCSPMKGHSHVYWYRQLPEEGLKFMVYLQKENIIDESGMPKERFSAEFPKEGPSILRIQQVVRGDSAAYFCASSPGQATYGYTFGSGTRLTVV.